Below are 7 T cell receptor beta chains sequenced from a single sample in a study of blood T cell repertoires in COVID-19. Method: immunoSEQ multiplex PCR; TCRdb's copy keeps in-frame clones and lacks some. The sample includes 270,000 or so clones, 85% to 90% of them seen just once. What was sequenced was peripheral blood. Receptors originate from a man between 40 and 49 years old with acute or convalescent COVID-19.

V usage is TRBV14 and J usage is TRBJ1-4; D is unclear. Germline V gene lookup returns CDR1 SGHDN and CDR2 FVKESK. This CDR3 spans 15 amino acids. The germline V and J ends were trimmed by 4 bases and 2 bases, with 11 bases remaining between them. The CDR3 nucleotides are TGTGCCAGCAGCCCTATAGGGAGGACTAATGAAAAACTGTTTTTT. Protein: CASSPIGRTNEKLFF.

V gene TRBV6-5 combines with J gene TRBJ1-1, with 9 bases matching TRBD1. The germline V gene has CDR1 MNHEY and CDR2 SVGAGI. The CDR3 runs to 14 residues. Trimming cost V 7 bases and J 4 bases; bases outside gene matches: 7. CDR3 in DNA: TGTGCCAGCAAATACAGGGGGCAAGGCACTGAAGCTTTCTTT. Translation: CASKYRGQGTEAFF.

This clone has only a few counts. The V call is TRBV2, the J call TRBJ1-1; D remains unclear. There are 13 residues in the CDR3. Per germline, CDR1 SNHLY and CDR2 FYNNEI. Trimming took off 6 bases at V and 2 bases at J, with 10 bases between the two ends. For the CDR3, the DNA is TGTGCCAGCAGGGTGGAGGGAAACACTGAAGCTTTCTTT. Residues: CASRVEGNTEAFF.

The chain carries TRBV2 and TRBJ1-1; TRBD1 aligns across 7 bases. Germline lookup yields CDR1 SNHLY and CDR2 FYNNEI. J gave up 5 bases and V 6 bases, and 9 bases lay outside the gene matches. The CDR3 spans 14 residues. CDR3 amino acids: CASRETGAQTEAFF. The CDR3 DNA reads as TGTGCCAGCAGGGAAACAGGGGCCCAGACTGAAGCTTTCTTT.

This chain joins TRBV7-2 and TRBJ2-7, with D maybe TRBD1 (6 bases). The V and J ends lost 5 bases and 0 bases respectively, with 11 bases between them. The CDR3 is 14 amino acids. Germline lookup yields CDR1 SGHTA and CDR2 FQGNSA. CDR3 in amino acids: CASSPTGLSYEQYF. The CDR3 DNA reads TGTGCCAGCAGCCCCACAGGGCTCTCCTACGAGCAGTACTTC.

Remarks on this clone: Distinct nucleotide sequences in the sample also encode this CDR3. The chain links TRBV14 to TRBJ1-4; 7 nucleotides align to TRBD1. V gave up 4 bases and J gave up 6 bases; unmatched junction bases: 8. In germline, CDR1 is SGHDN, CDR2 FVKESK. The CDR3 totals 15 residues. CDR3 DNA sequence: TGTGCCAGCAGCCCGTACAGGGGAGGATATGAAAAACTGTTTTTT. Translation gives CASSPYRGGYEKLFF.

The chain couples TRBV5-4 to TRBJ2-5; 8 bases align to TRBD1. This CDR3 has 13 residues. Germline-derived CDR1 and CDR2 are SGHNT and YYREEE (reference sequence). The V and J ends lost 4 bases and 5 bases, in that order; junction bases with no gene match: 4. The CDR3: CASSRGQGETQYF. The CDR3 DNA follows: TGTGCCAGCAGCCGCGGACAGGGTGAGACCCAGTACTTC.